This T cell receptor (beta chain) was sequenced for a study of blood T cell repertoires in COVID-19. As for the study in general: The United States, Italy and Spain were the sources of the acute and convalescent COVID-19 samples. From T cells, B-cell-depleted T cells, or PBMCs came the material, which was cDNA or gDNA.

In the original workflow: The authors estimated nucleated cell counts from reference gene primer amplification. Assay: immunoSEQ multiplex PCR; the TCRdb copy retains only in-frame clones and omits some. That table is the source of V, J and clone size, and D and trimming were worked out from the DNA. The sample consists of under 250,000 clones, 75% to 85% of them appearing once. The V segment lost 5 bases and the J segment 5 bases; nucleotides outside the gene matches: 6. From germline, CDR1 is SGHTA and CDR2 FQGNSA. The CDR3 covers 14 residues. This TCR was recovered from a woman in her 50s with acute COVID-19. The chain joins TRBV7-2 to TRBJ2-5; TRBD1 matches 9 bases. The source material was PBMCs or T cells enriched from blood (not recorded which). The CDR3, as DNA: TGTGCCAGCAGCCCACAGGGGGCTGGCGAGACCCAGTACTTC. It encodes CASSPQGAGETQYF.